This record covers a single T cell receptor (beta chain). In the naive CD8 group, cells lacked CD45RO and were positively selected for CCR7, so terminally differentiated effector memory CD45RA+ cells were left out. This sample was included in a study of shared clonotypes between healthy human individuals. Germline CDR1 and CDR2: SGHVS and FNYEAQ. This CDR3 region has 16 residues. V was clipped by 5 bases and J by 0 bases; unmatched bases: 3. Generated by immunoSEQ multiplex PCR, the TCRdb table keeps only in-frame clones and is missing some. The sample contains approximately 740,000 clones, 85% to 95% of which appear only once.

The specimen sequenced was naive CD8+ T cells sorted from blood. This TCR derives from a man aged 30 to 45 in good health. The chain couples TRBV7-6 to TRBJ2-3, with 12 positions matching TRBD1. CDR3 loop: CASSPGQGASTDTQYF. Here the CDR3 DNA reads TGTGCCAGCAGCCCGGGACAGGGGGCCAGCACAGATACGCAGTATTTT.